The present entry profiles one TCR beta chain with its context. Libraries were prepared by immunoSEQ multiplex PCR; TCRdb keeps only in-frame clonotypes and omits some of them. The table includes around 80,000 clones, about three quarters detected once. The data originate from a study of T cells in localized non-small cell lung cancer. The CDR3 consists of 12 residues. Looked up from germline, CDR1 is SEHNR and CDR2 is FQNEAQ (reference sequence). The V gene lost 5 bases and the J gene lost 12 bases, with 13 bases spanning the gap. The chain links TRBV7-9 to TRBJ1-4; a possible D gene is TRBD1 (5 bases). The origin of this receptor is a man aged 40 to 70 with stage II squamous cell lung carcinoma. This sample comprised PBMCs, obtained before any cancer treatment. The CDR3 region is CASSPWTRELFF. The CDR3 coding sequence is TGTGCCAGCAGCCCCTGGACAAGGGAACTGTTTTTT. Full variable domain (outside the CDR3, taken from reference TRBV7-9 and TRBJ1-4): DTGVSQNPRHKITKRGQNVTFRCDPISEHNRLYWYRQTLGQGPEFLTYFQNEAQLEKSRLLSDRFSAERPKGSFSTLEIQRTEQGDSAMYLCASSPWTRELFFGSGTQLSVL.